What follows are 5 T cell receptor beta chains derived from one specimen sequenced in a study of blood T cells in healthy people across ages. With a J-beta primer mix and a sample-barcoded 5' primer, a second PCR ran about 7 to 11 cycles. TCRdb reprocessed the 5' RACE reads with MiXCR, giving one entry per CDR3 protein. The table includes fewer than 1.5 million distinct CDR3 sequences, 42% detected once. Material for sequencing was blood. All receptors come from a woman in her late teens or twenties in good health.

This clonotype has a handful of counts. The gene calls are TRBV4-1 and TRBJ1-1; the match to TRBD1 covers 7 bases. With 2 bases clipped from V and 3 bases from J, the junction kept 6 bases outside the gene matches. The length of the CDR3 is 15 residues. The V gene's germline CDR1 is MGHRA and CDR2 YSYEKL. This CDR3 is CASSQPGGTDTEAFF. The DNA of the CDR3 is TGCGCCAGCAGCCAACCAGGGGGGACCGACACTGAAGCTTTCTTT.

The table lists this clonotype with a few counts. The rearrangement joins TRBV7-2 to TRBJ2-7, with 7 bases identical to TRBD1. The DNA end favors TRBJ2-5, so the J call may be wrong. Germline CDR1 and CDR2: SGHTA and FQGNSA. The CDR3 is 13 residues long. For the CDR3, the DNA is TGTGCCAGCAGCCTAGGACAGGCGCAGACCCAGTACTTC. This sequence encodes CASSLGQAQTQYF.

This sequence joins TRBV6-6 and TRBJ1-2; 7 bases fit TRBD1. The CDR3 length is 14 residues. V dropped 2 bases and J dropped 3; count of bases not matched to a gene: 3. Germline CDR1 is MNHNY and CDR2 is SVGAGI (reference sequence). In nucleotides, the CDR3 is TGTGCCAGCAGTTACACAGGGGAAGACTATGGCTACACCTTC. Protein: CASSYTGEDYGYTF.

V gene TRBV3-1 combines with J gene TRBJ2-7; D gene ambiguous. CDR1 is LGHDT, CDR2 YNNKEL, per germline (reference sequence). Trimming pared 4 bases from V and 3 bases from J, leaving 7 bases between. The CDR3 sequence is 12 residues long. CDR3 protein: CASSPMGYEQYF. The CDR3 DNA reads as TGTGCCAGCAGCCCGATGGGCTACGAGCAGTACTTC.

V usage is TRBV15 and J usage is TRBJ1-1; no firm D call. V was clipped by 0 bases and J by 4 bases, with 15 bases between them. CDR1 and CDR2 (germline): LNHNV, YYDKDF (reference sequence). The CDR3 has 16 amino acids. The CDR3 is CATSRDQRGPGTEAFF. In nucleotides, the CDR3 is TGTGCCACCAGCAGAGACCAAAGAGGGCCCGGCACTGAAGCTTTCTTT.